A selection of T cell receptor beta chains follows, all from one sample in a study of neurological immune-mediated disorders. One entry per CDR3 protein, called by TCRdb with MiXCR from the 5' RACE reads. The data show 20,000 to 25,000 distinct CDR3 sequences, with about 6.3% seen just once and 4.8% held by the top ten. Sequenced sample: PBMCs. The origin of the receptors is a middle-aged woman in good health. Both conserved end residues are part of each CDR3. A D gene is named only where the DNA matches it firmly.

v_gene	d_gene	CDR3aa
TRBV19	NA	CASSIRGGDQPQHF
TRBV20-1	NA	CSARPPRGGQSYEQYF
TRBV5-1	TRBD2	CASSSGTSIYNEQFF
TRBV24-1	TRBD1	CATSDETGGASTGELFF
TRBV6-2/TRBV6-3	TRBD2	CASSYSVTSKLDAYNEQFF
TRBV5-6	TRBD2	CASSPPTSGIADTQYF
TRBV20-1	NA	CSASRRLAQETQYF
TRBV20-1	NA	CSARTDHREQFF
TRBV5-1	NA	CASSPWDGGNTEAFF
TRBV10-3	TRBD1	CAIRGQSDYNEQFF
TRBV5-1	TRBD1	CASSARQGNTEAFF
TRBV27	TRBD1	CATYPGGGGTEAFF
TRBV30	TRBD2	CAWRGLAGYTQYF
TRBV20-1	NA	CSAQGLRALVYEQYF
TRBV7-2	NA	CASSPAYEQYF
TRBV20-1	TRBD2	CSARDPLAGVSDTGELFF
TRBV7-9	NA	CASSFFASSYEQYF
TRBV21-1	NA	CAIRYERVPDTQYF
TRBV20-1	TRBD1	CSASLLDRGFTDTQYF
TRBV29-1	TRBD2	CSAGGLAGYNEQFF
TRBV20-1	NA	CSATSDGLGNNEQFF
TRBV18	NA	CASSQRTDNYGYTF
TRBV30	TRBD2	CAWSVPPGGGNEQFF
TRBV20-1	NA	CSAGFGNTIYF
TRBV5-1	TRBD1	CASSDRGSYNSPLHF
TRBV25-1	NA	CASSGRGELFF
TRBV28	NA	CASSLTGEKLFF
TRBV20-1	NA	CSACTLYNEQFF
TRBV6-2/TRBV6-3	NA	CASSYAGLDYEQYF
TRBV12-3/TRBV12-4	NA	CASTLREKTNQPQHF
TRBV5-5	TRBD2	CASSFLPLGGGNTGELFF
TRBV20-1	NA	CSARHPQQGYTF
TRBV28	NA	CASSFTGPESSYNSPLHF
TRBV12-3/TRBV12-4	TRBD1	CASSWIGQGNQPQHF
TRBV7-9	NA	CASSYNRGDEMSGNTIYF
TRBV5-1	NA	CASSLEPGDGYTF
TRBV6-5	NA	CASRLTETEAFF
TRBV5-1	TRBD2	CASSLLAGVVNEQFF
TRBV24-1	TRBD1	CATSAAGGTETQYF
TRBV7-8	TRBD2	CASVPGTNTDTQYF
TRBV12-3/TRBV12-4	NA	CASSVDAIETQYF
TRBV29-1	NA	CSVSGDTEAFF
TRBV3-1	NA	CASSQGVYNEQFF
TRBV2	TRBD1	CASRVQGATGEAFF
TRBV28	NA	CASNGGVGPQETQYF
TRBV20-1	TRBD2	CSASRLAVNTDTQYF
TRBV10-3	TRBD1	CAISEGQGLDTIYF
TRBV7-2	TRBD2	CASRRASGPPYEQYF
TRBV7-2	NA	CASSLAVARTDTQYF
TRBV20-1	TRBD1	CSAPPQGAGYGYTF
TRBV6-5	TRBD2	CASSPRTSGSSYEQYF
TRBV6-5	NA	CASSYSRGGGVGEQYF
TRBV5-1	TRBD2	CASSLTSEETQYF
TRBV12-3/TRBV12-4	TRBD1	CASSLGQANTGELFF
TRBV7-2	NA	CASSLEANRRDTQYF
TRBV18	NA	CASSPFRVGQYF